The clone carrying this T cell receptor (beta chain) was counted between two and nine times. TCRdb independently ran MiXCR on the RT-PCR reads; one entry per CDR3 protein. This sample has around 700,000 distinct CDR3 sequences, with around 14% found just once. This receptor was taken from a female donor in good health, serving as a healthy control. Sequencing was carried out using memory CD4+ T cells from blood.

As DNA, the CDR3 is TGTGCCAGCAGCTCTCCACCGGGTTTAGTATCTGGGGCCAACGTCCTGACTTTC. It yields the protein CASSSPPGLVSGANVLTF. The chain joins TRBV7-2 to TRBJ2-6; no clear D. Per germline, CDR1 SGHTA and CDR2 FQGNSA. This CDR3 region has 18 residues. V was trimmed by 4 bases and J by 1 base, leaving 17 bases between them.